The clone carrying this T cell receptor beta chain showed up many times. Its antigen is not identified. This CDR3 is 14 amino acids long. V dropped 6 bases and J dropped 2; count of bases not matched to a gene: 4. Germline assignment: CDR1 ENHRY and CDR2 SYGVKD. These data are taken from a study of T cells in Graves' hyperthyroidism and ophthalmopathy. RNA transcripts were the template for amplifying TCR beta CDR3 regions. With the HTBI primer set, the TCR CDR3 went through a first round of RT-PCR. In TCRdb, the multiplex PCR reads were re-called with MiXCR into one record per CDR3 protein. The table includes 550,000 to 700,000 distinct CDR3 sequences, around 42% detected once. General study findings and limits: A model of 13 V-J pairs discriminated ophthalmopathy from stable hyperthyroidism. Most thyroid clonotypes expanded above 0.001 appeared in blood too.

Sequenced sample: peripheral blood or thyroid tissue (not recorded which). This receptor was taken from an adult woman with Graves' disease, either hyperthyroidism or ophthalmopathy (not recorded which). The V gene is TRBV10-3, the J gene TRBJ2-7; 10 bases are shared with TRBD2. The CDR3 coding sequence is TGTGCCATCAGCCGGACTAGCGGACCCTACGAGCAGTACTTC. Translation gives CAISRTSGPYEQYF.